These 29 T cell receptor beta chains originate from one sample sequenced in a study of OX40 agonist ivuxolimab in advanced cancers. Only in-frame clones appear in the TCRdb table, and some are missing; sequencing was by immunoSEQ multiplex PCR. Here the sample spans roughly 91,000 clones, around 95% being singletons. Specimen: CD4+ or CD8+ T cells sorted from blood, collected in a trial of the OX40 agonist ivuxolimab. The receptors derive from an adult with an advanced solid tumor such as melanoma, head and neck, liver or kidney cancer.

The V gene is TRBV5-1, the J gene TRBJ1-1; TRBD1 is a possible D gene (5 bases). Trimming left V 0 bases short and J 4 bases short, with 10 bases between. CDR1 is SGHRS and CDR2 is YFSETQ in the germline V gene. This CDR3 is 14 amino acids long. The CDR3 region has the DNA TGCGCCAGCAGCTTGGGACAGAGAGGCACTGAAGCTTTCTTT. This translates into CASSLGQRGTEAFF.

The rearrangement joins TRBV7-9 to TRBJ1-1; tentatively, D is TRBD1 (5 bases). Trimming took off 5 bases at V and 1 base at J, with 11 bases between the two ends. Looked up from germline, CDR1 is SEHNR and CDR2 is FQNEAQ (reference sequence). The CDR3 extends over 14 amino acids. CDR3 sequence: CASSPPDRNTEAFF. DNA for the CDR3: TGTGCCAGCAGCCCCCCTGACAGGAACACTGAAGCTTTCTTT.

The J gene is TRBJ2-5, the V gene TRBV1; the table gives TRBD2 as D, unverified against the DNA. TRBV1 is marked as a pseudogene. CDR3 length equals 13 residues. CDR3 bases: TGCACCAGCAGCTCCTATGACCAAGAGACCCAGTACTTC. Its translation: CTSSSYDQETQYF.

The chain employs TRBV5-5 and TRBJ2-7, with D unresolved. Between the trimmed V and J ends, which lost 7 bases and 0 bases, there was a span of 11 bases. Per germline, CDR1 SGHKS and CDR2 YYEKEE (reference sequence). The CDR3 extends over 13 amino acids. CDR3 sequence reads: CASWTVSSYEQYF. The DNA for the CDR3 is TGTGCCAGCTGGACGGTGAGCTCCTACGAGCAGTACTTC.

The CDR3 DNA sequence: TGTGCCAGTAGTGGGGGTGATCAAGAGACCCAGTACTTC. Encoded protein: CASSGGDQETQYF. The rearrangement joins TRBV28 to TRBJ2-5; D tentatively reads TRBD1 or TRBD2 (5 bases each). Germline CDR1 MDHEN, CDR2 SYDVKM. V was trimmed by 9 bases and J by 2 bases, leaving 13 bases between them. The CDR3 has 13 amino acids.

In this sample, this clone turned up once. This chain's CDR3 is CAISAGDRYAFEQYF. The CDR3 coding sequence is TGTGCCATCAGTGCCGGTGACAGGTACGCCTTCGAGCAGTACTTC. The rearrangement uses TRBV10-3 and TRBJ2-7; a weak D match, TRBD1 (6 bases). Trimming shortened V by 4 bases and J by 6 bases, and 19 bases separated the two germline ends. This CDR3 is 15 amino acids long. Per the germline V gene, CDR1 is ENHRY and CDR2 is SYGVKD.

V is TRBV28 and J is TRBJ2-7, with D possibly TRBD1 on 5 matching bases. V shed 6 bases and J shed 6 bases, with 18 bases lying between them. This CDR3 has 14 amino acids. Germline loops: CDR1 MDHEN, CDR2 SYDVKM. The CDR3 nucleotides read TGTGCCAGCAGCTCTAGGGGCGGTCTAATCGAGCAGTACTTC. Translated, it gives CASSSRGGLIEQYF.

This sequence joins TRBV28 and TRBJ2-5; TRBD1 agrees at 8 bases. Looked up from germline, CDR1 is MDHEN and CDR2 is SYDVKM. This CDR3 spans 15 amino acids. The trim removed 6 bases at V and 5 bases at J, leaving 11 bases unmatched. CDR3 residues: CASSQSQGAGETQYF. The DNA for the CDR3 is TGTGCCAGCAGCCAAAGCCAGGGGGCGGGGGAGACCCAGTACTTC. Using reference TRBV28 and TRBJ2-5 for the parts outside the CDR3, the full variable domain is DVKVTQSSRYLVKRTGEKVFLECVQDMDHENMFWYRQDPGLGLRLIYFSYDVKMKEKGDIPEGYSVSREKKERFSLILESASTNQTSMYLCASSQSQGAGETQYFGPGTRLLVL.

The table lists this clone with a count of one. V usage is TRBV4-3 and J usage is TRBJ2-5; D perhaps matches TRBD2 (6 bases). Trimming shortened V by 3 bases and J by 5 bases, and 16 bases separated the two germline ends. This CDR3 region has 15 residues. Germline values: CDR1 LGHNA, CDR2 YSLEER. CDR3 in DNA: TGCGCCAGCAGCCAGTTCGCGGGAAGTTCGGAGACCCAGTACTTC. This sequence encodes CASSQFAGSSETQYF.

This clone was seen a single time. This rearrangement joins TRBV13 to TRBJ2-2; no definite D call. V was shortened by 5 bases and J by 2 bases, with 3 bases between the two germline ends. The CDR3 has 12 residues. CDR1 and CDR2 (germline): PRHDT, FYEKMQ (reference sequence). CDR3 DNA sequence: TGTGCCAGCAGCACAAACACCGGGGAGCTGTTTTTT. Amino acids: CASSTNTGELFF.

V usage is TRBV9 and J usage is TRBJ1-4, with 8 bases aligning to TRBD1. With 0 bases clipped from V and 7 bases from J, the junction kept 5 bases outside the gene matches. The germline V gene encodes CDR1 SGDLS and CDR2 YYNGEE. CDR3 length: 15 residues. The CDR3 sequence is CASSVEGTGTEKLFF. Written as DNA, the CDR3 is TGTGCCAGCAGCGTAGAAGGGACAGGTACTGAAAAACTGTTTTTT.

This chain connects TRBV9 to TRBJ1-4; 7 positions match TRBD1. This CDR3 is 17 amino acids long. With V trimmed by 7 bases and J by 0 bases, 12 bases remained unmatched. Germline V gene data show CDR1 as SGDLS and CDR2 as YYNGEE. The CDR3 region is CASGSGQERATNEKLFF. The CDR3 region has the DNA TGTGCCAGCGGCTCCGGACAGGAAAGAGCAACTAATGAAAAACTGTTTTTT.

The chain links TRBV28 to TRBJ2-7, with D hard to call. This CDR3 spans 11 amino acids. The germline CDR1 and CDR2 sequences are MDHEN and SYDVKM. V was clipped by 5 bases and J by 5 bases, with 7 bases between them. The CDR3, as DNA: TGTGCCAGCAGTCCCTCGGACGAGCAGTACTTC. It specifies CASSPSDEQYF.

This chain connects TRBV9 to TRBJ1-2, with D unresolved. CDR3 size: 14 residues. Trimming removed 2 bases at V and 1 base at J, with 9 bases between. The V gene's germline CDR1 is SGDLS and CDR2 YYNGEE. The CDR3 nucleotides read TGTGCCAGCAGCGTTGACGGCTATAACTATGGCTACACCTTC. Translation gives CASSVDGYNYGYTF.

The table lists this clone with a count of one. V is TRBV6-5 and J is TRBJ2-7, with D possibly called TRBD1 or TRBD2 (5 bases each). This CDR3 is 14 amino acids long. Germline lookup yields CDR1 MNHEY and CDR2 SVGAGI. Trimming shortened V by 2 bases and J by 5 bases, and 13 bases separated the two germline ends. CDR3 region: CASSYTSGDHEQYF. The CDR3 DNA reads TGTGCCAGCAGTTACACCTCCGGGGACCACGAGCAGTACTTC.

The chain employs TRBV4-3 and TRBJ2-7; 10 bases map to TRBD2. The germline CDR1 and CDR2 sequences are LGHNA and YSLEER. V lost 0 bases, J lost 7 bases, and 6 bases stayed unmatched. This CDR3 contains 15 residues. CDR3 DNA sequence: TGCGCCAGCAGCCAAGATATAGCGGGAGGAAGTGAGCAGTACTTC. Translated, it gives CASSQDIAGGSEQYF.

The rearrangement uses TRBV11-2 and TRBJ2-1; D might be TRBD1 or TRBD2, each matching 5 bases. The CDR3 consists of 13 residues. Trimming removed 1 base from V and 10 bases from J, with 11 bases in between. The germline V gene has CDR1 SGHAT and CDR2 FQNNGV. CDR3 bases: TGTGCCAGCAGCTTAGGAGGGGCGCGGGAGCAGTTCTTC. It encodes CASSLGGAREQFF.

This chain uses TRBV5-6 with TRBJ2-1; possible D gene TRBD2, 5 bases. Per the germline V gene, CDR1 is SGHDT and CDR2 is YYEEEE. Trimming stripped 4 bases from V and 3 bases from J, with 14 bases between. CDR3 size: 15 residues. CDR3 nucleotide sequence: TGTGCCAGCAGCACCCTGGGAGCGGACTACAATGAGCAGTTCTTC. Residues: CASSTLGADYNEQFF.

The chain combines TRBV4-2 with TRBJ2-7, with TRBD2 matching over 10 bases. CDR1 is LGHNA, CDR2 YNFKEQ, per germline. This CDR3 is 15 amino acids long. V shed 6 bases and J 3 bases; nucleotides not matched to a gene: 8. The CDR3 sequence: CASREGGLADYEQYF. CDR3 DNA sequence: TGTGCCAGCAGAGAAGGAGGACTAGCGGACTACGAGCAGTACTTC.

V and J are TRBV5-6 and TRBJ1-2; 9 nucleotides agree with TRBD1. The CDR3 is 14 amino acids. CDR1 SGHDT and CDR2 YYEEEE come from the germline V gene. Trimming removed 3 bases from V and 7 bases from J; junction bases left unmatched: 7. The CDR3 reads CASSSGQGGGGYTF. The CDR3 DNA is TGTGCCAGCAGCTCGGGACAGGGCGGTGGTGGCTACACCTTC.

The V and J genes are TRBV28 and TRBJ2-2; D could derive from TRBD1 or TRBD2 (5 bases each). The CDR3 is 18 residues long. CDR1 is MDHEN and CDR2 is SYDVKM in the germline V gene. V lost 1 base, J lost 3 bases, and 18 bases lay in between. The CDR3 coding sequence is TGTGCCAGCAGTTTATCCCGGGGCGCTGGAAGTTACACCGGGGAGCTGTTTTTT. This encodes CASSLSRGAGSYTGELFF.

The chain links TRBV9 to TRBJ2-3, with 8 nucleotides matching TRBD2. CDR1 and CDR2 (germline): SGDLS, YYNGEE. The CDR3 consists of 14 residues. V shed 9 bases and J 5 bases; nucleotides not matched to a gene: 11. The CDR3 nucleotides read TGTGCCACCTCCGGGGGGGGCGGGGGAGATACGCAGTATTTT. Its protein is CATSGGGGGDTQYF.

The V call is TRBV18, the J call TRBJ2-7, with 8 positions matching TRBD2. This CDR3 has 15 amino acids. Germline V lookup: CDR1 KGHSH, CDR2 LQKENI. V shed 1 base and J 4 bases; nucleotides not matched to a gene: 6. The CDR3 loop is CASSPRELADYEQYF. The CDR3 coding sequence is TGTGCCAGCTCACCACGAGAACTAGCGGATTACGAGCAGTACTTC.

The rearrangement uses TRBV27 and TRBJ2-1, with TRBD2 matching 7 bases. The CDR3 spans 13 residues. Losses at the gene ends were 6 bases for V and 16 bases for J; bases not matched to a gene: 15. From germline, CDR1 is MNHEY and CDR2 SMNVEV (reference sequence). The CDR3 DNA follows: TGTGCCAGCAGCCTCTCCGGGGGACTAACGGAATTCTTC. Protein product: CASSLSGGLTEFF.

In nucleotides, the CDR3 is TGCGCCAGCAGCCAAGATGCGGGTAACTATGGCTACACCTTC. This translates into CASSQDAGNYGYTF. The chain combines TRBV4-1 with TRBJ1-2, with D uncertain. This CDR3 contains 14 residues. Germline V gene data show CDR1 as MGHRA and CDR2 as YSYEKL. V lost 0 bases to trimming and J lost 1 base, with 6 bases between them.

This clone was seen a single time. The V and J genes are TRBV28 and TRBJ1-4; D is unresolved. Germline V gene sequence: CDR1 MDHEN, CDR2 SYDVKM. The CDR3 is 17 residues long. Trimming stripped 2 bases from V and 0 bases from J, with 13 bases between. CDR3 coding DNA: TGTGCCAGCAGTTTACCCCCCAGATTTACAACTAATGAAAAACTGTTTTTT. Protein sequence: CASSLPPRFTTNEKLFF.

This sequence joins TRBV27 and TRBJ1-1, with D hard to call. The germline gives CDR1 MNHEY, CDR2 SMNVEV (reference sequence). Between the trimmed V and J ends, which lost 6 bases and 4 bases, there was a span of 12 bases. The CDR3 totals 13 residues. Written as DNA, the CDR3 is TGTGCCAGCAGGCTAGTAGGGTTCACTGAAGCTTTCTTT. Protein product: CASRLVGFTEAFF.

The chain combines TRBV5-8 with TRBJ1-2; 7 bases map to TRBD1. With V trimmed by 0 bases and J by 4 bases, 3 bases remained unmatched. Germline values: CDR1 SGHTS, CDR2 YDEGEE. CDR3 length equals 14 residues. The chain's CDR3 is CASSLGQGTYGYTF. The CDR3 nucleotides read TGTGCCAGCAGCTTGGGACAGGGAACCTATGGCTACACCTTC.

The chain recombines TRBV2 with TRBJ1-1; TRBD1 aligns across 8 bases. Germline V gene data show CDR1 as SNHLY and CDR2 as FYNNEI. The CDR3 has 16 residues. J gave up 4 bases and V 0 bases, and 7 bases lay outside the gene matches. Here the CDR3 DNA reads TGTGCCAGCAGTGAAGCTGTTGGACAGGGACGCACTGAAGCTTTCTTT. Its protein is CASSEAVGQGRTEAFF.